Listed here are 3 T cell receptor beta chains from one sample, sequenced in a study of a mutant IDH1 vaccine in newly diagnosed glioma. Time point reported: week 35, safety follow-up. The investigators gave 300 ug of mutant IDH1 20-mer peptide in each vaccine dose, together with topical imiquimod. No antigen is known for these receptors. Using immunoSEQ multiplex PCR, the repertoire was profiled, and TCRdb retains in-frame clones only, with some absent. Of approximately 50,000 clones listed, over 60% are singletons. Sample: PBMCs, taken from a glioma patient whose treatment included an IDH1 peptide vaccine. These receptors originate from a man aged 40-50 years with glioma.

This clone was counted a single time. CDR3 in amino acids: CASSEIGVGGYTF. The CDR3 DNA sequence: TGTGCCAGCAGTGAAATAGGAGTGGGAGGCTACACCTTC. V and J are TRBV2 and TRBJ1-2, with D unresolved. The CDR3 is 13 residues long. Per the germline V gene, CDR1 is SNHLY and CDR2 is FYNNEI. The V end was cut by 2 bases, the J end by 8 bases, with 12 bases between. Supplemented by reference TRBV2 and TRBJ1-2, the full variable domain reads EPEVTQTPSHQVTQMGQEVILRCVPISNHLYFYWYRQILGQKVEFLVSFYNNEISEKSEIFDDQFSVERPDGSNFTLKIRSTKLEDSAMYFCASSEIGVGGYTFGSGTRLTVV.

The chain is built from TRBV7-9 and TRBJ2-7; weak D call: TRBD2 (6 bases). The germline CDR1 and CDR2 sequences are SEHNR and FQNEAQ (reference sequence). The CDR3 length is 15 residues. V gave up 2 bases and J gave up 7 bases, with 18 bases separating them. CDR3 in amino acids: CASSLSSVGAGEQYF. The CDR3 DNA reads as TGTGCCAGCAGCTTATCATCGGTCGGAGCGGGTGAGCAGTACTTC.

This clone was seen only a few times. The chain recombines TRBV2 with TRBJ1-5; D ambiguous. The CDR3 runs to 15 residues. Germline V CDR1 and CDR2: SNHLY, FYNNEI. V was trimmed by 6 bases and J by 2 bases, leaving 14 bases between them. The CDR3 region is CASSAQRQGNQPQHF. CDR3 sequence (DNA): TGTGCCAGCAGCGCACAGAGGCAGGGCAATCAGCCCCAGCATTTT.